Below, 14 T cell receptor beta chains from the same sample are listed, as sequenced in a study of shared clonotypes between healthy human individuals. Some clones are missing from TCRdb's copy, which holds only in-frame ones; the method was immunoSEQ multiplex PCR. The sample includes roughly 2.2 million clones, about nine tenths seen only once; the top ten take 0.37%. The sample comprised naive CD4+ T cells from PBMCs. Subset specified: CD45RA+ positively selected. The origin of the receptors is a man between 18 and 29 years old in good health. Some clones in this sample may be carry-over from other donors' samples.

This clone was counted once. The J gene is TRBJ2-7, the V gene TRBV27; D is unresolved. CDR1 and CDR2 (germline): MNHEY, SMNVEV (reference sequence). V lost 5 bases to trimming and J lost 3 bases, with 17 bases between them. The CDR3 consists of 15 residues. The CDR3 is CASSQSPDINYEQYF. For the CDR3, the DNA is TGTGCCAGCAGTCAAAGCCCCGACATAAACTACGAGCAGTACTTC.

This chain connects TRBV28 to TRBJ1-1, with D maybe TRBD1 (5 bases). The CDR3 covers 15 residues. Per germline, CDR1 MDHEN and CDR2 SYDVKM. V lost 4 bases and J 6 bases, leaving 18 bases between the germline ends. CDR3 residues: CASSSPRDGRPEAFF. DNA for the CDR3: TGTGCCAGCAGTTCCCCCCGGGACGGGAGACCTGAAGCTTTCTTT.

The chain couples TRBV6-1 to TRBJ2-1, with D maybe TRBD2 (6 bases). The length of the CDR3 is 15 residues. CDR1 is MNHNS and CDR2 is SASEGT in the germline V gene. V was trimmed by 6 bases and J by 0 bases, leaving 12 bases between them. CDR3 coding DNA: TGTGCCAGCAGCCCGGAGGGTAGCTCCTACAATGAGCAGTTCTTC. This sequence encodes CASSPEGSSYNEQFF.

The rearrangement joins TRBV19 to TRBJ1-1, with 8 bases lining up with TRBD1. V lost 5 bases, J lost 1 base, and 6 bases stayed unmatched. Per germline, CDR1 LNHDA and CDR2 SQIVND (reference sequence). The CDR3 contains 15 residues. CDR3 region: CASSVDRVTNTEAFF. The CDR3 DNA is TGTGCCAGTAGTGTGGACAGGGTGACGAACACTGAAGCTTTCTTT.

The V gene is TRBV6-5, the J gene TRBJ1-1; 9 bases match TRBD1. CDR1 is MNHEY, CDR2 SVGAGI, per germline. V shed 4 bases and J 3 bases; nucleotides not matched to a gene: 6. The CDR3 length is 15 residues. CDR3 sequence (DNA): TGTGCCAGCAGTTCCAAGGGACAGGGACACACTGAAGCTTTCTTT. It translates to CASSSKGQGHTEAFF.

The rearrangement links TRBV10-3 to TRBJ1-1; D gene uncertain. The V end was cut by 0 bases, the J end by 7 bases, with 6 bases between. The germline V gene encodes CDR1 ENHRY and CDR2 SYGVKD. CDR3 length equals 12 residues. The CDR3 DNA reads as TGTGCCATCAGTGAGTCGAGTAGTGAAGCTTTCTTT. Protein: CAISESSSEAFF.

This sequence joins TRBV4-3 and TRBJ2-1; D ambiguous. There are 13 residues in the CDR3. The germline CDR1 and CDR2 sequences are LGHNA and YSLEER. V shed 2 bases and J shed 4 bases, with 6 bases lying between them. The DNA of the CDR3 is TGCGCCAGCAGCCAATCACTTTACAATGAGCAGTTCTTC. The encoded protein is CASSQSLYNEQFF.

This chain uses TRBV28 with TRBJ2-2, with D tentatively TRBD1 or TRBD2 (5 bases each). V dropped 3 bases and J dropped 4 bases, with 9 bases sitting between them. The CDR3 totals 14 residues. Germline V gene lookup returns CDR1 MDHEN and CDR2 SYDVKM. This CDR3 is CASSLGEITGELFF. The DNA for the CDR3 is TGTGCCAGCAGTTTGGGGGAAATCACCGGGGAGCTGTTTTTT.

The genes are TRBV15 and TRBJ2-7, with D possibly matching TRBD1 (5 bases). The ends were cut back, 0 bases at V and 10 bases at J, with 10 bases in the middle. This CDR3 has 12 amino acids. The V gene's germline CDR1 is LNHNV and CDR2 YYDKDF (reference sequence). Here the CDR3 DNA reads TGTGCCACCAGCAGAGATAACCAGGGTCAGTACTTC. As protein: CATSRDNQGQYF.

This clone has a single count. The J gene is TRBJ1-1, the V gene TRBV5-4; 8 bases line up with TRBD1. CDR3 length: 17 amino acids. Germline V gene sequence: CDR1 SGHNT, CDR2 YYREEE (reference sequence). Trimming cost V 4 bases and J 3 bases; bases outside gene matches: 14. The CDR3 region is CASSPEWAGGTHTEAFF. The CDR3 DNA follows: TGTGCCAGCAGCCCTGAATGGGCAGGGGGCACACACACTGAAGCTTTCTTT.

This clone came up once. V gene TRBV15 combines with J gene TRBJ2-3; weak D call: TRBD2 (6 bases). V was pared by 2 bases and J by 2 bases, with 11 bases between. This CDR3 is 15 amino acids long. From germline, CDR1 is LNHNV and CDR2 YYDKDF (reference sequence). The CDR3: CATSRRLLATDTQYF. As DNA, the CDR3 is TGTGCCACCAGCAGACGTCTACTAGCCACAGATACGCAGTATTTT.

CDR3 amino acids: CASRTRVGAQPANTGELFF. CDR3 coding DNA: TGTGCCAGCAGGACGCGGGTAGGGGCCCAACCAGCGAACACCGGGGAGCTGTTTTTT. The chain has TRBV7-9 and TRBJ2-2; D may be TRBD1 or TRBD2 (5 bases each). The length of the CDR3 is 19 residues. V gave up 6 bases and J gave up 0 bases, with 23 bases separating them. Germline lookup yields CDR1 SEHNR and CDR2 FQNEAQ (reference sequence).

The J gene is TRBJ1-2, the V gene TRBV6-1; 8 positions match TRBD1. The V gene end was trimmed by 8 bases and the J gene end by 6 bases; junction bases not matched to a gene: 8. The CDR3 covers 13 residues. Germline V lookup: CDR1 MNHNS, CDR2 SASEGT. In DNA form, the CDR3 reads TGTGCCAGCCGACTGGGACAGGCGGATGGCTACACCTTC. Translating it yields CASRLGQADGYTF.

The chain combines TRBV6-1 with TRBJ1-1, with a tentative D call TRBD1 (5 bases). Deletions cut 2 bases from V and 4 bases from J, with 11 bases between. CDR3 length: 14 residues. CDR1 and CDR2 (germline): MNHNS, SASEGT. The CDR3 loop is CASSEFGGFTEAFF. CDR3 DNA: TGTGCCAGCAGTGAATTTGGGGGGTTCACTGAAGCTTTCTTT.